This T cell receptor beta chain originates from a study of metastatic and nonmetastatic thyroid tumors. Study context: From malignant and benign thyroid patients, repertoires in blood and in tumor or nodule tissue were compared.

This clone was counted many times. Its antigen remains unidentified. At one of its ends the junction is not consistent with the germline gene, which may arise from a read error. The study's findings and limits: Relative to benign nodules, malignant thyroid tumors were reportedly characterized by significantly elevated TCR beta diversity in blood and tumor.

CDR1 and CDR2 (germline): GTSNPN, SVGIG (reference sequence). The CDR3 has 13 residues. Per the study methods: Clinicopathological groups of papillary thyroid cancer showed CDR3 differences that were used to build a distant-metastasis classifier. TCRdb re-processed the PCR reads through MiXCR. The V and J calls and clone size are TCRdb's, not the authors'. Among 84,000 or so clones listed, approximately 9% were seen once. Each patient came to thyroid surgery without any prior treatment (of any kind). This sequence originates from a female donor with papillary thyroid cancer or a benign thyroid nodule (not recorded which). Some clones in this sample may be carry-over from other donors' samples. The V and J genes are TRBV30 and TRBJ2-2, with D tentatively TRBD2 (5 bases). Sequencing input: blood. The DNA of the CDR3 is TGTGCCTGGAGTGTAGACGGGCCCGGGGAGCTGCTTTTT. It codes for CAWSVDGPGELLF.